Listed below are T cell receptor beta chains from one sample, sequenced in a study of CD8+CD57+ T cells in acquired aplastic anemia. TCRdb re-called the reads through MiXCR, storing one row per CDR3 protein. Counted here are some 120,000 distinct CDR3 sequences, 40% to 60% occurring once; the ten biggest clones make up 2% to 3%. Sequencing was done on a sample of sorted CD4+, CD8+, or CD8+CD57+ T cells (not recorded which) from PBMCs. The receptors were gathered from a human donor in good health, serving as a control. Both conserved end residues are part of each CDR3. A D gene is named only where the DNA matches it firmly. Expanded clones get a size class; other rows say once, few or many, or leave the size out.

j_call: TRBJ1-1
v_call: TRBV2
d_call: NA
clone_size: NA
cdr3_aa: CASNTFEVTEAFF
cdr3_nt: TGTGCCAGCAACACTTTTGAGGTGACTGAAGCTTTCTTT

j_call: TRBJ2-3
v_call: TRBV11-2
d_call: NA
clone_size: NA
cdr3_aa: CASSFSTTGRDTQYF
cdr3_nt: TGTGCCAGCAGCTTCTCGACGACAGGCCGGGATACGCAGTATTTT

j_call: TRBJ1-1
v_call: TRBV5-6
d_call: NA
clone_size: many
cdr3_aa: CASSLVGEMNTEAFF
cdr3_nt: TGTGCCAGCAGCTTGGTAGGGGAGATGAACACTGAAGCTTTCTTT

j_call: TRBJ1-1
v_call: TRBV2
d_call: NA
clone_size: NA
cdr3_aa: CASSPREGLNTEAFF
cdr3_nt: TGTGCCAGCAGTCCCCGGGAGGGTTTGAACACTGAAGCTTTCTTT

j_call: TRBJ1-5
v_call: TRBV2
d_call: NA
clone_size: many
cdr3_aa: CASSGQNNQPQHF
cdr3_nt: TGTGCCAGCAGTGGACAGAACAATCAGCCCCAGCATTTT

j_call: TRBJ2-7
v_call: TRBV7-9
d_call: NA
clone_size: NA
cdr3_aa: CASSSQGGSYEQYF
cdr3_nt: TGTGCCAGCAGCTCACAGGGTGGTTCGTACGAGCAGTACTTC

j_call: TRBJ1-2
v_call: TRBV29-1
d_call: NA
clone_size: once
cdr3_aa: CSVGTAGYTF
cdr3_nt: TGCAGCGTTGGGACAGCTGGCTACACCTTC

j_call: TRBJ2-5
v_call: TRBV19
d_call: TRBD2
clone_size: once
cdr3_aa: CASNPAGTSQAQETQYF
cdr3_nt: TGTGCCAGCAACCCCGCCGGGACTAGCCAGGCTCAAGAGACCCAGTACTTC

j_call: TRBJ2-1
v_call: TRBV7-2
d_call: TRBD2
clone_size: many
cdr3_aa: CASSLGAGGSNEQFF
cdr3_nt: TGTGCCAGCAGCTTAGGAGCGGGGGGATCCAATGAGCAGTTCTTC

j_call: TRBJ1-1
v_call: TRBV9
d_call: NA
clone_size: many
cdr3_aa: CASSPILQGPEAFF
cdr3_nt: TGTGCCAGCAGCCCGATTTTACAGGGACCTGAAGCTTTCTTT

j_call: TRBJ1-6
v_call: TRBV19
d_call: NA
clone_size: NA
cdr3_aa: CASSNLGGLGSPLHF
cdr3_nt: TGTGCCAGTAGTAACTTGGGCGGCCTAGGATCACCCCTCCACTTT

j_call: TRBJ2-6
v_call: TRBV2
d_call: TRBD1
clone_size: once
cdr3_aa: CASSVDRAGASVLTF
cdr3_nt: TGTGCCAGCAGCGTAGACAGGGCTGGGGCCAGCGTCCTGACTTTC

j_call: TRBJ2-1
v_call: TRBV6-2/TRBV6-3
d_call: NA
clone_size: many
cdr3_aa: CASSYLVGQFF
cdr3_nt: TGTGCCAGCAGTTACCTCGTCGGACAGTTCTTC

j_call: TRBJ1-4
v_call: TRBV19
d_call: TRBD1
clone_size: NA
cdr3_aa: CASSSGTGKEKLFF
cdr3_nt: TGTGCCAGTAGCTCCGGGACAGGGAAAGAAAAACTGTTTTTT

j_call: TRBJ2-2
v_call: TRBV24-1
d_call: TRBD1
clone_size: NA
cdr3_aa: CATSETGTGHTGELFF
cdr3_nt: TGTGCCACCAGTGAGACCGGGACAGGGCACACCGGGGAGCTGTTTTTT

j_call: TRBJ2-5
v_call: TRBV5-1
d_call: NA
clone_size: once
cdr3_aa: CASFIAETQYF
cdr3_nt: TGCGCCAGCTTTATCGCGGAGACCCAGTACTTC

j_call: TRBJ1-5
v_call: TRBV6-5
d_call: NA
clone_size: many
cdr3_aa: CASSYSWEGSQPQHF
cdr3_nt: TGTGCCAGCAGTTACTCGTGGGAAGGAAGTCAGCCCCAGCATTTT

j_call: TRBJ2-1
v_call: TRBV7-2
d_call: NA
clone_size: many
cdr3_aa: CASSPILGSNEQFF
cdr3_nt: TGTGCCAGCAGCCCCATTCTAGGGTCCAATGAGCAGTTCTTC

j_call: TRBJ1-1
v_call: TRBV29-1
d_call: NA
clone_size: once
cdr3_aa: CSVEEASGGLNTEAFF
cdr3_nt: TGCAGCGTTGAAGAGGCTTCGGGAGGATTGAACACTGAAGCTTTCTTT

j_call: TRBJ1-2
v_call: TRBV2
d_call: NA
clone_size: NA
cdr3_aa: CASSEFMGDDYGYTF
cdr3_nt: TGTGCCAGCAGTGAGTTTATGGGCGACGACTATGGCTACACCTTC

j_call: TRBJ2-3
v_call: TRBV20-1
d_call: NA
clone_size: NA
cdr3_aa: CSARGRGGTDTQYF
cdr3_nt: TGCAGTGCTAGAGGGAGGGGGGGCACAGATACGCAGTATTTT

j_call: TRBJ1-3
v_call: TRBV24-1
d_call: NA
clone_size: NA
cdr3_aa: CATSDYSGNTIYF
cdr3_nt: TGTGCCACCAGTGATTACTCTGGAAACACCATATATTTT

j_call: TRBJ2-1
v_call: TRBV6-4
d_call: TRBD2
clone_size: once
cdr3_aa: CASSDSTSGSNEQFF
cdr3_nt: TGTGCCAGCAGTGACTCGACTAGCGGGAGCAATGAGCAGTTCTTC

j_call: TRBJ1-1
v_call: TRBV7-2
d_call: NA
clone_size: NA
cdr3_aa: CASSTRGRTEAFF
cdr3_nt: TGTGCCAGCAGCACCCGGGGGCGGACTGAAGCTTTCTTT

j_call: TRBJ1-1
v_call: TRBV2
d_call: NA
clone_size: NA
cdr3_aa: CASRKQGVLNTEAFF
cdr3_nt: TGTGCCAGCAGGAAACAGGGCGTGTTGAACACTGAAGCTTTCTTT

j_call: TRBJ1-1
v_call: TRBV7-2
d_call: NA
clone_size: many
cdr3_aa: CASSLVGRGGEAFF
cdr3_nt: TGTGCCAGCAGCTTAGTAGGCAGGGGCGGCGAAGCTTTCTTT

j_call: TRBJ2-7
v_call: TRBV11-1
d_call: TRBD2
clone_size: NA
cdr3_aa: CASSTKTGTSGGSPTYEQYF
cdr3_nt: TGTGCCAGCAGCACCAAAACCGGGACTAGCGGGGGGTCACCGACCTACGAGCAGTACTTC

j_call: TRBJ2-7
v_call: TRBV29-1
d_call: TRBD2
clone_size: NA
cdr3_aa: CSVTTSGGFYKQYF
cdr3_nt: TGCAGCGTCACGACTAGCGGGGGGTTCTACAAGCAGTACTTC

j_call: TRBJ1-1
v_call: TRBV2
d_call: NA
clone_size: NA
cdr3_aa: CASRAGLNTEAFF
cdr3_nt: TGTGCCAGCAGAGCGGGCCTGAACACTGAAGCTTTCTTT

j_call: TRBJ2-7
v_call: TRBV3-1
d_call: NA
clone_size: many
cdr3_aa: CASSQGSQGNEQYF
cdr3_nt: TGTGCCAGCAGCCAAGGTTCACAGGGCAACGAGCAGTACTTC

j_call: TRBJ2-2
v_call: TRBV20-1
d_call: NA
clone_size: many
cdr3_aa: CSARVSGITGELFF
cdr3_nt: TGCAGTGCTAGAGTGTCCGGGATAACCGGGGAGCTGTTTTTT

j_call: TRBJ1-2
v_call: TRBV7-9
d_call: NA
clone_size: NA
cdr3_aa: CASSLRSMYGYTF
cdr3_nt: TGTGCCAGCAGCCTTCGATCGATGTATGGCTACACCTTC

j_call: TRBJ1-2
v_call: TRBV19
d_call: NA
clone_size: NA
cdr3_aa: CASRGPYGYTF
cdr3_nt: TGTGCCAGCCGGGGCCCCTATGGCTACACCTTC

j_call: TRBJ1-1
v_call: TRBV6-4
d_call: TRBD1
clone_size: NA
cdr3_aa: CASSGDRGREGTEAFF
cdr3_nt: TGTGCCAGCAGTGGGGACAGGGGGCGCGAGGGCACTGAAGCTTTCTTT

j_call: TRBJ2-3
v_call: TRBV11-1
d_call: NA
clone_size: few
cdr3_aa: CASSLAGLNTGTDTQYF
cdr3_nt: TGTGCCAGCAGCTTAGCGGGACTCAACACCGGCACAGATACGCAGTATTTT

j_call: TRBJ2-3
v_call: TRBV6-5
d_call: NA
clone_size: many
cdr3_aa: CASSYGVSTDTQYF
cdr3_nt: TGTGCCAGCAGTTACGGAGTCAGCACAGATACGCAGTATTTT

j_call: TRBJ1-6
v_call: TRBV5-1
d_call: TRBD1
clone_size: many
cdr3_aa: CASSLVGQGDSPLHF
cdr3_nt: TGCGCCAGCAGCTTGGTAGGACAGGGGGATTCACCCCTCCACTTT

j_call: TRBJ2-3
v_call: TRBV15
d_call: TRBD2
clone_size: NA
cdr3_aa: CATSREGASGGGDTQYF
cdr3_nt: TGTGCCACCAGCAGAGAGGGCGCTAGCGGGGGGGGAGATACGCAGTATTTT

j_call: TRBJ1-2
v_call: TRBV19
d_call: NA
clone_size: NA
cdr3_aa: CASSIGGRGFGYTF
cdr3_nt: TGTGCCAGTAGTATTGGGGGCAGGGGATTTGGCTACACCTTC

j_call: TRBJ2-7
v_call: TRBV2
d_call: TRBD1
clone_size: NA
cdr3_aa: CASSLQGAGSGYEQYF
cdr3_nt: TGTGCCAGCAGCCTACAGGGGGCAGGGAGCGGCTACGAGCAGTACTTC

j_call: TRBJ1-4
v_call: TRBV15
d_call: NA
clone_size: NA
cdr3_aa: CATSRDRGLGEKLFF
cdr3_nt: TGTGCCACCAGCAGAGATAGGGGATTGGGGGAAAAACTGTTTTTT

j_call: TRBJ2-5
v_call: TRBV25-1
d_call: TRBD2
clone_size: NA
cdr3_aa: CASSVGSGGETQYF
cdr3_nt: TGTGCCAGCAGTGTGGGCTCGGGGGGAGAGACCCAGTACTTC

j_call: TRBJ2-7
v_call: TRBV29-1
d_call: NA
clone_size: NA
cdr3_aa: CSVERGNEQYF
cdr3_nt: TGCAGCGTTGAACGCGGGAACGAGCAGTACTTC

j_call: TRBJ1-5
v_call: TRBV11-2
d_call: NA
clone_size: NA
cdr3_aa: CASSLGIAGGNQPQHF
cdr3_nt: TGTGCCAGCAGCTTGGGTATAGCTGGAGGGAATCAGCCCCAGCATTTT

j_call: TRBJ1-6
v_call: TRBV11-2
d_call: NA
clone_size: once
cdr3_aa: CASSLGWARYNSPLHF
cdr3_nt: TGTGCCAGCAGCTTAGGTTGGGCTCGCTATAATTCACCCCTCCACTTT

j_call: TRBJ1-6
v_call: TRBV20-1
d_call: NA
clone_size: NA
cdr3_aa: CSARDTGQQSYSPLHF
cdr3_nt: TGCAGTGCTAGAGATACGGGACAACAATCCTATTCACCCCTCCACTTT

j_call: TRBJ1-6
v_call: TRBV10-3
d_call: NA
clone_size: NA
cdr3_aa: CAISESGGAETPLHF
cdr3_nt: TGTGCCATCAGTGAGTCGGGAGGGGCGGAAACACCCCTCCACTTT

j_call: TRBJ2-5
v_call: TRBV7-8
d_call: TRBD2
clone_size: once
cdr3_aa: CASSPGRTSGKETQYF
cdr3_nt: TGTGCCAGCAGTCCTGGGAGGACTAGCGGGAAAGAGACCCAGTACTTC

j_call: TRBJ1-3
v_call: TRBV20-1
d_call: NA
clone_size: many
cdr3_aa: CSARGGGGNTIYF
cdr3_nt: TGCAGTGCTAGGGGGGGGGGCGGAAACACCATATATTTT

j_call: TRBJ2-7
v_call: TRBV6-1
d_call: NA
clone_size: many
cdr3_aa: CASSDGPPETYEQYF
cdr3_nt: TGTGCCAGCAGTGACGGGCCCCCGGAGACCTACGAGCAGTACTTC

j_call: TRBJ2-5
v_call: TRBV18
d_call: NA
clone_size: many
cdr3_aa: CASSRLSPVQETQYF
cdr3_nt: TGTGCCAGCTCACGCCTCTCTCCGGTTCAAGAGACCCAGTACTTC

j_call: TRBJ1-6
v_call: TRBV4-1
d_call: NA
clone_size: NA
cdr3_aa: CASSPWGGDSPLHF
cdr3_nt: TGCGCCAGCAGCCCGTGGGGAGGAGACTCACCCCTCCACTTT

j_call: TRBJ2-3
v_call: TRBV7-2
d_call: TRBD2
clone_size: many
cdr3_aa: CASSLVAGGRDTQYF
cdr3_nt: TGTGCCAGCAGCTTAGTCGCGGGGGGACGAGATACGCAGTATTTT

j_call: TRBJ1-6
v_call: TRBV20-1
d_call: TRBD1
clone_size: NA
cdr3_aa: CSARVWQGANSPLHF
cdr3_nt: TGCAGTGCTAGAGTGTGGCAGGGGGCGAATTCACCCCTCCACTTT

j_call: TRBJ1-2
v_call: TRBV30
d_call: NA
clone_size: few
cdr3_aa: CAWEGGGHYGYTF
cdr3_nt: TGTGCCTGGGAGGGCGGGGGGCACTATGGCTACACCTTC

j_call: TRBJ1-1
v_call: TRBV11-2
d_call: NA
clone_size: many
cdr3_aa: CASSLVGAGEAFF
cdr3_nt: TGTGCCAGCAGCTTAGTAGGGGCGGGAGAAGCTTTCTTT

j_call: TRBJ2-7
v_call: TRBV2
d_call: TRBD2
clone_size: NA
cdr3_aa: CASIRDYSMVYEQYF
cdr3_nt: TGTGCCAGCATTCGGGACTATTCCATGGTTTACGAGCAGTACTTC